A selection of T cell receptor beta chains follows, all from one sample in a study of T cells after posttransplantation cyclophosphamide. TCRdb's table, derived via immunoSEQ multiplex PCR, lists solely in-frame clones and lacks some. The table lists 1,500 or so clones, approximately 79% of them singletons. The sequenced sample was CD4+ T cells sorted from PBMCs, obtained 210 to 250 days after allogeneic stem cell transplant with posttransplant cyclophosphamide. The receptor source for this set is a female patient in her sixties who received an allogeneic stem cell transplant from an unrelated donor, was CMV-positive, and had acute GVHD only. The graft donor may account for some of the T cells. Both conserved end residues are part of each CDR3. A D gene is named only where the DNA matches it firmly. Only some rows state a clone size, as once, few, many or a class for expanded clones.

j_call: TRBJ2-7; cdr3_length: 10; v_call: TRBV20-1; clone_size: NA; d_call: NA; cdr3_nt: TGCAGTGCTCTTTTCTACGAGCAGTACTTC; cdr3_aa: CSALFYEQYF
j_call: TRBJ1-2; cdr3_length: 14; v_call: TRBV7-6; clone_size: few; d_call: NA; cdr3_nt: TGTGCCAGCAGCGGGGCCGGGAGCCTCCCCAGCTACACCTTC; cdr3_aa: CASSGAGSLPSYTF
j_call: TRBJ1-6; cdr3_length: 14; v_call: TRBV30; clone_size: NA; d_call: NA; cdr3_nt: TGTGCCCGAAACGGGGGAGGGGAAAATTCACCCCTCCACTTT; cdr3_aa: CARNGGGENSPLHF
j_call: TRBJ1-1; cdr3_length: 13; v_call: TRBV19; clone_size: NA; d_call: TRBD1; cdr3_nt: TGTGCCAGTCGGGACAGGGATCAGGGGGGAGCTTTCTTT; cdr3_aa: CASRDRDQGGAFF
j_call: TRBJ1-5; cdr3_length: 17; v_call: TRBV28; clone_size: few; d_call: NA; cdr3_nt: TGTGCCAGCAGTCCGATCCTACAGGCGATTACGGGTCAGCCCCAGCATTTT; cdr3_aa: CASSPILQAITGQPQHF
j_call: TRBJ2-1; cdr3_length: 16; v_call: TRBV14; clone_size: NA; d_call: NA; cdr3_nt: TGTGCCAGCAGCCCCAGGGGGAGGACCTCCTACAATGAGCAGTTCTTC; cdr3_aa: CASSPRGRTSYNEQFF
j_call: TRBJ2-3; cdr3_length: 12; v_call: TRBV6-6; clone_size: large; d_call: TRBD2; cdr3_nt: TGTGCCAGCTTTAGCGGGAGAGATACGCAGTATTTT; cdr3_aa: CASFSGRDTQYF
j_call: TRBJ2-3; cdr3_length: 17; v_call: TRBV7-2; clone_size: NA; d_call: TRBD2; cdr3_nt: TGTGCCAGCAGCTCTTTAGCGGGAATACGGGGGGCAGATACGCAGTATTTT; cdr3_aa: CASSSLAGIRGADTQYF
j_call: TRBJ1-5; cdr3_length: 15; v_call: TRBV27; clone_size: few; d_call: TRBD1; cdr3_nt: TGTGCCAGCAGTTACGGGACAGGGGGCAATCAGCCCCAGCATTTT; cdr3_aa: CASSYGTGGNQPQHF
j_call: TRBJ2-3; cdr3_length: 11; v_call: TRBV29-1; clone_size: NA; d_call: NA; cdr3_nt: TGCAGCGTTGATTTAACAGATACGCAGTATTTT; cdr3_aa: CSVDLTDTQYF
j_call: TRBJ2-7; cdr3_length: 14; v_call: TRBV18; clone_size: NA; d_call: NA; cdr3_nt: TGTGCCAGCTCACCACCGGGGCAGGGCAGCGAGCAGTACTTC; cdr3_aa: CASSPPGQGSEQYF
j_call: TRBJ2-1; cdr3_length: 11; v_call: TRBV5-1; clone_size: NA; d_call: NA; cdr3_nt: TGCGCCAGCAGCTTGCAGAATGAGCAGTTCTTC; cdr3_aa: CASSLQNEQFF
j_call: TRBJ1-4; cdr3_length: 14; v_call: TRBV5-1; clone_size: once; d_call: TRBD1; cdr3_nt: TGCGCCAGCAGCTTCACAGGGGCCGATGAAAAACTGTTTTTT; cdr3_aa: CASSFTGADEKLFF
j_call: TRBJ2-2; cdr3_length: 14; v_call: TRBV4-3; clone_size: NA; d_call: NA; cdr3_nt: TGCGCCAGCAGCCAGTCTCGGGACACCGGGGAGCTGTTTTTT; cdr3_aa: CASSQSRDTGELFF
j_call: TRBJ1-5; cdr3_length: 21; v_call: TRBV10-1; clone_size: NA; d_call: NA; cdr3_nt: TGCGCCACCCTTGGTTCTTACCCGGGGAGCTACTGGATTTATAGCAATCAGCCCCAGCATTTT; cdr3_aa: CATLGSYPGSYWIYSNQPQHF
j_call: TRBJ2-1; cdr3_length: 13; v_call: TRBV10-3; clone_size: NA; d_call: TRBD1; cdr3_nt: TGTGCCATTCGGGACAGTCGAAACAATGAGCAGTTCTTC; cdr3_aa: CAIRDSRNNEQFF
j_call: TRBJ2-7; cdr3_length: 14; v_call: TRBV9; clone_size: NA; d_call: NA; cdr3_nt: TGTGCCAGCAGCGAAGGGGGAAGCTCCTACGAGCAGTACTTC; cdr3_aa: CASSEGGSSYEQYF
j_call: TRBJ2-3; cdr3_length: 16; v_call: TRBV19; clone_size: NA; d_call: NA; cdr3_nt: TGTGCCAGTAGTGGGGCTGGGACTCCATCGGGAGATACGCAGTATTTT; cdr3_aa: CASSGAGTPSGDTQYF
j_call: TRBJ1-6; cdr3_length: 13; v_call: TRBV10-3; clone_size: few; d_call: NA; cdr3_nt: TGTGCCATCAGTCCCGGGATTAATTCACCCCTCCACTTT; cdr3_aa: CAISPGINSPLHF
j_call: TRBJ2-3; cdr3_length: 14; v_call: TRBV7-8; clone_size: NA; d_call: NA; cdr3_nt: TGTGCCAGCAGCTTAAACAGGGGGGGATATACGCAGTATTTT; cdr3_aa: CASSLNRGGYTQYF
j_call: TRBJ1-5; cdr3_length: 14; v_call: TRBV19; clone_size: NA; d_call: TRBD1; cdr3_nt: TGTGCCAGTAGTGCCGGGACAGGGGAACAGCCCCAGCATTTT; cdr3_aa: CASSAGTGEQPQHF
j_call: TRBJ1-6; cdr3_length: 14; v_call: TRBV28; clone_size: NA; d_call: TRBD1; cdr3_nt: TGTGCCAGCACCCAGGGACAGGGTAATTCACCCCTCCACTTT; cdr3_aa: CASTQGQGNSPLHF
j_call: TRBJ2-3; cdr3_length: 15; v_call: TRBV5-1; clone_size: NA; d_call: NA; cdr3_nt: TGCGCCAGCAGCTTGCAGGACATGATCACAGATACGCAGTATTTT; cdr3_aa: CASSLQDMITDTQYF
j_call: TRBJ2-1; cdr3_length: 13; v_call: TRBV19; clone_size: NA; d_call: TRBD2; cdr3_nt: TGTGCCAGTAGTATTAGCGGGTTCAATGAGCAGTTCTTC; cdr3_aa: CASSISGFNEQFF
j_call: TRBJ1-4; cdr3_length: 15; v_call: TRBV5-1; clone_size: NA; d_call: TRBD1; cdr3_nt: TGCGCCAGCAGCCAGGTTGGGGCAGGGGGTGAAAAACTGTTTTTT; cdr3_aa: CASSQVGAGGEKLFF
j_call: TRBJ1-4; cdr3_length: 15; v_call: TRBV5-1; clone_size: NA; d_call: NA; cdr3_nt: TGCGCCAGCAGCCCACATGGGCAGGTGTCTGAAAAACTGTTTTTT; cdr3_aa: CASSPHGQVSEKLFF
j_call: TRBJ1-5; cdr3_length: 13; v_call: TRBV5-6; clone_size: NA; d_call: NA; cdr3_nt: TGTGCCAGCAGCCCCTCTTATGGGGGCCCCCAGCATTTT; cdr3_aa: CASSPSYGGPQHF
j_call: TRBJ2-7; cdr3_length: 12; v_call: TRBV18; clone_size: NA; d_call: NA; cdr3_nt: TGTGCCAGCTCACCGGGCAGCTACGAGCAGTACTTC; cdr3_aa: CASSPGSYEQYF
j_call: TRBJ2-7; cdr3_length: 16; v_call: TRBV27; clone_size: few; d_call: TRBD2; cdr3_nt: TGTGCCAGCAGGGGGCCAGCTAGCGGATTCTCCTACGAGCAGTACTTC; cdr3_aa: CASRGPASGFSYEQYF
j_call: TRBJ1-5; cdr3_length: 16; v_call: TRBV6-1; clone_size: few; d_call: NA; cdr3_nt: TGTGCCAGCAGTGTATCAGGGCAGAATAGCAATCAGCCCCAGCATTTT; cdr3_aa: CASSVSGQNSNQPQHF
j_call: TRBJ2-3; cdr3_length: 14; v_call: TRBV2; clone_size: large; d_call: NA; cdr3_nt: TGTGCCGGAGCGGTGGGCAGCAGCACAGATACGCAGTATTTT; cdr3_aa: CAGAVGSSTDTQYF
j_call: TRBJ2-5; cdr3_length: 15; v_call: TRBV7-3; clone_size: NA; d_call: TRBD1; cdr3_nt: TGTGCCAGCAGCCCCTGGACAGGGCTGGCAGAGACCCAGTACTTC; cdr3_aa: CASSPWTGLAETQYF
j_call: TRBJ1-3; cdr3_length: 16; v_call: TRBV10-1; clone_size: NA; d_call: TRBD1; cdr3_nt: TGCGCCAGCAGACCCGGGACAGGGGGCTCTGGAAACACCATATATTTT; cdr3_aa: CASRPGTGGSGNTIYF
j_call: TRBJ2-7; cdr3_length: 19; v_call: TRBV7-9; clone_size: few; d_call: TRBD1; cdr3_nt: TGTGCCAGCAGCTTAAGAATTGGGGGATACAGGGGGGATTATTACGAGCAGTACTTC; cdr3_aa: CASSLRIGGYRGDYYEQYF
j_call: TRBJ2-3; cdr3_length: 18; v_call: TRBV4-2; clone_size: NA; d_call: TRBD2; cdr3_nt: TGTGCCAGCAGCCAAAGGATCCGGGAGGAGAGGGGCACAGATACGCAGTATTTT; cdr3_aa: CASSQRIREERGTDTQYF
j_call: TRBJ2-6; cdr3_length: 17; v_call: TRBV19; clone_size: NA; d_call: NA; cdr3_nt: TGTGCCAGTAGTATATCCCAGGATTACTCTGGGGCCAACGTCCTGACTTTC; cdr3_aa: CASSISQDYSGANVLTF
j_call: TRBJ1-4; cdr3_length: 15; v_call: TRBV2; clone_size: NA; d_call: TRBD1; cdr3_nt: TGTGCCAGCAAGGGTTATGACAGGGCAGTGAAAAAACTGTTTTTT; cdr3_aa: CASKGYDRAVKKLFF
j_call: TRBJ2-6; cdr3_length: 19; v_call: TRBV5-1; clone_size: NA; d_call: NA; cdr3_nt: TGCGCCAGCAGACCGAGTGGGACACTTGCATCCTCTGGGGCCAACGTCCTGACTTTC; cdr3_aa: CASRPSGTLASSGANVLTF
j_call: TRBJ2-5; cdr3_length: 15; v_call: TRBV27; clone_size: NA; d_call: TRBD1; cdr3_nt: TGTGCCAGCAGTTTTGGGGCAGGGGGTTTTGGGACCCAGTACTTC; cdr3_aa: CASSFGAGGFGTQYF
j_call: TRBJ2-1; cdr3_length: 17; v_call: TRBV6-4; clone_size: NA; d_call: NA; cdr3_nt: TGTGCCAGCAGTGACTCGGGGGCTACACGAGTTCTCAATGAGCAGTTCTTC; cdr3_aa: CASSDSGATRVLNEQFF
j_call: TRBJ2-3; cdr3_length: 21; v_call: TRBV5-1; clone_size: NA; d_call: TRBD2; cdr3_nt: TGCGCCAGCAGCTTGGAAGGACTAGCGGGGGGCACTATAGGTGGCACAGATACGCAGTATTTT; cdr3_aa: CASSLEGLAGGTIGGTDTQYF
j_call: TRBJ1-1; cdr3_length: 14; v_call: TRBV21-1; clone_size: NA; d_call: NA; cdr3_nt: TGTGCCAGCAGCAACCCATTCGGGGGCACTGAAGCTTTCTTT; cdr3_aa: CASSNPFGGTEAFF